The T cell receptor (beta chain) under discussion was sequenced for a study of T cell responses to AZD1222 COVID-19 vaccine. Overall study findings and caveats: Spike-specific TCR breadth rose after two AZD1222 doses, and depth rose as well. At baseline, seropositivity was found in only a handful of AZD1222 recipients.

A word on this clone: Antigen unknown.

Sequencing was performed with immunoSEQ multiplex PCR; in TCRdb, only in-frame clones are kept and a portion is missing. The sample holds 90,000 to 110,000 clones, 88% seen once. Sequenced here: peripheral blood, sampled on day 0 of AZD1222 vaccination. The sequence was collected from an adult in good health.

The CDR3 spells CASRRTVLGQPQHF. DNA of the CDR3: TGTGCCAGCAGGCGGACGGTCCTGGGTCAGCCCCAGCATTTT. This chain links TRBV2 with TRBJ1-5, with D uncertain. There are 14 residues in the CDR3. Germline V gene data show CDR1 as SNHLY and CDR2 as FYNNEI. Trimming left V 6 bases short and J 6 bases short, with 15 bases between.